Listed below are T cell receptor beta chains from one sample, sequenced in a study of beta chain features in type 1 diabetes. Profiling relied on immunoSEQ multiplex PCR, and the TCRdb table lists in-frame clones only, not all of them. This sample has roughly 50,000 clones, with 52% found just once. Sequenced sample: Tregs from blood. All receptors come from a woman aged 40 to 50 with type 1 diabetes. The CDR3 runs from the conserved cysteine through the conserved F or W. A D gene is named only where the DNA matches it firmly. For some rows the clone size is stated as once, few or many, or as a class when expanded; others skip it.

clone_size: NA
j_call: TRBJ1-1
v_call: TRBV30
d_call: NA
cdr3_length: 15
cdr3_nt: TGTGCCTGGAGTGTCCTTAGGGGCAGGGGATTTAAAGCTTTCTTT
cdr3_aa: CAWSVLRGRGFKAFF

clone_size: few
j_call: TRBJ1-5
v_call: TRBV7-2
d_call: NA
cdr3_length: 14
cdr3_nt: TGTGCCAGCAGCTCGACAGGTGGCAATCAGCCCCAGCATTTT
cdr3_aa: CASSSTGGNQPQHF

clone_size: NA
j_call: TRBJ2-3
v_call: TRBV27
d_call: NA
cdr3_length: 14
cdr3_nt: TGTGCCAGCAGTTTTAACTCGGTTCGAGATACGCAGTATTTT
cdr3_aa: CASSFNSVRDTQYF

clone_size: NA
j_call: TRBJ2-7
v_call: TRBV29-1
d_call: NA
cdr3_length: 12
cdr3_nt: TGCAGCGTTGGGGAGACAGGCTACGAGCAGTACTTC
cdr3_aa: CSVGETGYEQYF

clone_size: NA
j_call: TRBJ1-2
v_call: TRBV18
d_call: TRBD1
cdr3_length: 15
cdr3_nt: TGTGCCAGCTCACCACTACAGGGGGTTAAGTATGGCTACACCTTC
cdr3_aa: CASSPLQGVKYGYTF

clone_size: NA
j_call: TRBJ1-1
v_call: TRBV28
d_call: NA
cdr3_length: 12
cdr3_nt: TGTGCCAGTTTCAAGGGGGACACTGAAGCTTTCTTT
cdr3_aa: CASFKGDTEAFF

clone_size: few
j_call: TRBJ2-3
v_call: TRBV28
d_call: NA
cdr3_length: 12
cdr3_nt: TGTGCCAGCAGCCCTAGTGGAAATACGCAGTATTTT
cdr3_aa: CASSPSGNTQYF

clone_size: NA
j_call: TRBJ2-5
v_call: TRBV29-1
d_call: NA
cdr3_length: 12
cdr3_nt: TGCAGCGCGTTGGTAAAGGGGGAGACCCAGTACTTC
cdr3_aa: CSALVKGETQYF

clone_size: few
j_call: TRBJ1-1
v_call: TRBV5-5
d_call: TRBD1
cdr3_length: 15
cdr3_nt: TGTGCCAGCAGAGGACAGGTCCGCATGAACACTGAAGCTTTCTTT
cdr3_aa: CASRGQVRMNTEAFF

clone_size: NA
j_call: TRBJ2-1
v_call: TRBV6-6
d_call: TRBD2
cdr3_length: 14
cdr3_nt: TGTGCCAGCAGTTACTCGCGTGAGCGGGGGGGGCAGTTCTTC
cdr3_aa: CASSYSRERGGQFF

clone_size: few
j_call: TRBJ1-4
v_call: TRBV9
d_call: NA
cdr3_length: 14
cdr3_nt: TGTGCCAGCAGCGAGGGACATACTAATGAAAAACTGTTTTTT
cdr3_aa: CASSEGHTNEKLFF

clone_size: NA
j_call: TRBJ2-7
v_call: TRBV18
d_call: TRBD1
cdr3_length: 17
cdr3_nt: TGTGCCAGCTCACAAGCCTCGGGACAGACCAACTCCTACGAGCAGTACTTC
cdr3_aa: CASSQASGQTNSYEQYF

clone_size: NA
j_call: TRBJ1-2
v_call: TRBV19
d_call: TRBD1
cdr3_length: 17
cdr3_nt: TGTGCCAGCCTGCCACAGGGGAAGGGCGCAGCGGGCTATGGCTACACCTTC
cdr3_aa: CASLPQGKGAAGYGYTF

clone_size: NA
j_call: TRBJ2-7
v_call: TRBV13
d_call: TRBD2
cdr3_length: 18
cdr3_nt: TGTGCCAGCAGCCCCCGGACTAGCGGGATGACCCACTACTACGAGCAGTACTTC
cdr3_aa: CASSPRTSGMTHYYEQYF

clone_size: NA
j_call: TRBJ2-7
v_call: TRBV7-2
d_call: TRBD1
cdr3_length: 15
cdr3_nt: TGTGCCAGCAGCTTAACCACGGGACAGTCCTACGAGCAGTACTTC
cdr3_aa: CASSLTTGQSYEQYF

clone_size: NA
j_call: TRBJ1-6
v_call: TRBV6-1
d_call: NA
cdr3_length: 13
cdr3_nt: TGTGCCAGCATCGCAGGGTATAATTCACCCCTCCACTTT
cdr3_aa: CASIAGYNSPLHF

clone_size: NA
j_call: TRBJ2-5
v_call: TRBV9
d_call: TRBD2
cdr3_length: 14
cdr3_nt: TGTGCCAGCAGCGGGAGGACTAGGGGTGAGACCCAGTACTTC
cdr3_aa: CASSGRTRGETQYF

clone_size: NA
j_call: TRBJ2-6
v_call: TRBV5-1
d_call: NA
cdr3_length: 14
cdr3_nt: TGCGCCAGCAGCTCCGACGGGGTAGCCAACGTCCTGACTTTC
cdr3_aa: CASSSDGVANVLTF

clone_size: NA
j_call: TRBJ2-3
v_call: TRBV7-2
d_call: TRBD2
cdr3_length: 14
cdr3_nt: TGTGCCAGCAGCTCCACGGGAGGTTCGGATACGCAGTATTTT
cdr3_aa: CASSSTGGSDTQYF

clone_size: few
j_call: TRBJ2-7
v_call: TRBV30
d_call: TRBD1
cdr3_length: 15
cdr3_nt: TGTGCCTGGGGGTCCCCCGGGACAGGGGTCTACGAGCAGTACTTC
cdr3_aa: CAWGSPGTGVYEQYF

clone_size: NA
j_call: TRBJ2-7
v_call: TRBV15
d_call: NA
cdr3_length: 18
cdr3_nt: TGTGCCACCAGCAGAGAAGTCATGGCACAGGTTAGCTCCTACGAGCAGTACTTC
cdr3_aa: CATSREVMAQVSSYEQYF

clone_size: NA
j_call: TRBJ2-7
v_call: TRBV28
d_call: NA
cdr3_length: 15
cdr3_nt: TGTGCCAGCAGTTTTAACCCGGTGGTAGCCTACGAGCAGTACTTC
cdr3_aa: CASSFNPVVAYEQYF

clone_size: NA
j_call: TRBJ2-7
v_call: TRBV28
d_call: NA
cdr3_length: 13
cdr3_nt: TGTGCCAGCAGTTTGGTACAGGCCTACGAGCAGTACTTC
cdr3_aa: CASSLVQAYEQYF

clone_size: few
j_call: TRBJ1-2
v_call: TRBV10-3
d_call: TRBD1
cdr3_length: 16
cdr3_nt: TGTGCCATCAGTGGGGCCCCGGGACAGGGGGGGAATGGCTACACCTTC
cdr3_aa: CAISGAPGQGGNGYTF

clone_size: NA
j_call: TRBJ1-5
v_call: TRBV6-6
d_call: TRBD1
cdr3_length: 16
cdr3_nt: TGTGCCAGCAGTCACGGACAGGGGACCATTTATCAGCCCCAGCATTTT
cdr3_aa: CASSHGQGTIYQPQHF

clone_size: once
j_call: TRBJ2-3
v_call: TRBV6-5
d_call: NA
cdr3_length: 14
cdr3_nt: TGTGCCAGCAGTTACTCAGTTGCGGCAGATACGCAGTATTTT
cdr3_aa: CASSYSVAADTQYF

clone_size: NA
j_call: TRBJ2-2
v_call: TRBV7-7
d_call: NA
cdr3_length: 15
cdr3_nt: TGTGCTAGCAGCAAAGGACCAGGGGAAGGCGGGGAGCTGTTTTTT
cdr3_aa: CASSKGPGEGGELFF

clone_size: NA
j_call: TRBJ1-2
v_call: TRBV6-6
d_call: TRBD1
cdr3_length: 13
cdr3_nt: TGTGCCAGCAGTTACCCTGACAGGGTTGGCTACACCTTC
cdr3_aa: CASSYPDRVGYTF

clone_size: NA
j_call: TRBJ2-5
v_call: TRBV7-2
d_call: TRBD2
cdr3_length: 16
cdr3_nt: TGTGCCAGCAGCTTAGAATGGGGCGGGGGGGGAGAGACCCAGTACTTC
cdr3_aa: CASSLEWGGGGETQYF

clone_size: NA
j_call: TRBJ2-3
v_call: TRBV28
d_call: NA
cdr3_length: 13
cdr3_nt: TGTGCCAGCAGCCGCAGGGGCGGAGATACGCAGTATTTT
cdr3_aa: CASSRRGGDTQYF